One and the same sample provided the 30 T cell receptor beta chains below, sequenced in a study of blood T cells in healthy people across ages. Sample-barcoded 5' priming and a J-beta primer mix drove a second PCR of roughly 6 to 12 cycles. From the 5' RACE reads, TCRdb called clonotypes with MiXCR, one entry per CDR3 protein. The data show 1.5 million to 2 million distinct CDR3 sequences, 49% seen once. Source material: blood. The receptors come from a woman in her thirties or forties in good health.

The gene calls are TRBV10-3 and TRBJ2-1; maybe TRBD1 (8 bases). The ends were cut back, 6 bases at V and 8 bases at J, with 17 bases in the middle. Germline V CDR1 and CDR2: ENHRY, SYGVKD. The CDR3 contains 14 residues. The CDR3 DNA reads TGTGCCATCAGGTCGGACAGGGCGGGGGATGAGCAGTTCTTC. Encoded protein: CAIRSDRAGDEQFF.

The CDR3 DNA is TGTGCCAGCAGCTTAGAAATAGGGGGGGCTTTCTTT. The encoded protein is CASSLEIGGAFF. This sequence joins TRBV11-2 and TRBJ1-1; the D gene is possibly TRBD1 (6 bases). The CDR3 is made up of 12 amino acids. V lost 0 bases and J 11 bases, leaving 10 bases between the germline ends. The germline gives CDR1 SGHAT, CDR2 FQNNGV.

In this sample, this clonotype turned up a few times. The chain links TRBV20-1 to TRBJ2-5, with D uncertain. The V end lost 3 bases, the J end lost 1 base, and 12 bases lay between the germline ends. This CDR3 has 14 residues. The V gene's germline CDR1 is DFQATT and CDR2 SNEGSKA (reference sequence). CDR3 protein: CSASVDSAQETQYF. DNA for the CDR3: TGCAGTGCTAGCGTCGACTCGGCCCAAGAGACCCAGTACTTC.

This clonotype turned up a few times. At one end the junction does not follow the germline gene, possibly because of a read error. This rearrangement joins TRBV9 to TRBJ2-5, with 9 bases identical to TRBD2. The CDR3 length is 16 residues. Germline loops: CDR1 SGDLS, CDR2 YYNGEE. CDR3: CACSVAASGVQETQYF. CDR3 bases: TGTGCCTGCAGCGTAGCGGCTAGCGGGGTCCAAGAGACCCAGTACTTC.

J is TRBJ2-3 and V is TRBV7-3; 7 bases map to TRBD2. Trimming took 5 bases from V and 3 from J; bases not matched to a gene: 5. Germline CDR1 is SGHTA and CDR2 is FQGTGA. The CDR3 has 14 amino acids. Written as DNA, the CDR3 is TGTGCCAGCAGCGCTCTGGGGGGGACAGATACGCAGTATTTT. It codes for CASSALGGTDTQYF.

The chain carries TRBV28 and TRBJ1-2; TRBD1 aligns across 11 bases. The germline V gene encodes CDR1 MDHEN and CDR2 SYDVKM. The ends lost 3 bases at V and 7 bases at J; junction bases unmatched: 10. This CDR3 comprises 16 residues. In DNA form, the CDR3 reads TGTGCCAGCAGTTTCCTGGGACAGGGGGATTTAGGTGGCTACACCTTC. This encodes CASSFLGQGDLGGYTF.

This clonotype has only a few counts. For the CDR3, the DNA is TGTGCCAGCAGCCCCCGAGATGCGGGGCACTACAATGAGCAGTTCTTC. As protein: CASSPRDAGHYNEQFF. The V gene is TRBV7-2, the J gene TRBJ2-1; D might be TRBD2 (6 bases). The CDR3 has 16 residues. Trimming removed 5 bases at V and 3 bases at J, with 17 bases between. Per the germline V gene, CDR1 is SGHTA and CDR2 is FQGNSA. Combining the CDR3 with reference TRBV7-2 and TRBJ2-1 gives the whole variable domain GAGVSQSPSNKVTEKGKDVELRCDPISGHTALYWYRQSLGQGLEFLIYFQGNSAPDKSGLPSDRFSAERTGGSVSTLTIQRTQQEDSAVYLCASSPRDAGHYNEQFFGPGTRLTVL.

This clonotype has only a few counts. This rearrangement joins TRBV7-9 to TRBJ2-5; D ambiguous. Germline values: CDR1 SEHNR, CDR2 FQNEAQ (reference sequence). The CDR3 has 15 amino acids. V shed 5 bases and J shed 11 bases, with 24 bases lying between them. The CDR3 coding sequence is TGTGCCAGCAGCCCTCAGAGCACGGTTGATCTGGAGCAGTACTTC. Protein sequence: CASSPQSTVDLEQYF.

The chain uses TRBV7-2 and TRBJ1-6; tentatively, D is TRBD1 (5 bases). Germline V CDR1 and CDR2: SGHTA, FQGNSA. Trimming removed 2 bases from V and 8 bases from J, with 7 bases in between. The CDR3 spans 13 residues. CDR3 coding DNA: TGTGCCAGCAGCTTACAACAGGATTCACCCCTCCACTTT. Translated: CASSLQQDSPLHF.

Details on this clonotype: The junction differs from germline at one of its ends, possibly a read error. V gene TRBV7-9 combines with J gene TRBJ2-5, with TRBD2 as a possible D gene (5 bases). The CDR3 is 12 residues long. Germline V gene lookup returns CDR1 SEHNR and CDR2 FQNEAQ (reference sequence). The CDR3: CAGSRPEGTQYF. CDR3 DNA: TGTGCCGGCAGCCGACCCGAGGGGACCCAGTACTTC.

This clonotype was seen a single time. This CDR3 is CASSYSVTEMGYGYTF. DNA for the CDR3: TGTGCCAGCAGTTACTCAGTTACAGAGATGGGCTATGGCTACACCTTC. The rearrangement links TRBV6-5 to TRBJ1-2, with D unresolved. The CDR3 spans 16 residues. Germline CDR1 reads MNHEY; CDR2 reads SVGAGI. The V gene lost 0 bases and the J gene lost 4 bases, with 15 bases spanning the gap.

The chain uses TRBV6-2 or TRBV6-3 and TRBJ1-2; D is unclear. The germline V gene encodes CDR1 MNHEY and CDR2 SVGEGT. V was clipped by 0 bases and J by 0 bases, with 11 bases between them. The CDR3 spans 16 residues. The chain's CDR3 is CASSYSKVNPNYGYTF. As DNA, the CDR3 is TGTGCCAGCAGTTACTCGAAAGTTAATCCTAACTATGGCTACACCTTC.

This sequence joins TRBV12-3 or TRBV12-4 and TRBJ1-1, with D unclear. The CDR3 is 13 residues long. Trimming cost V 5 bases and J 0 bases, with 7 bases left between them. The CDR3 DNA reads as TGTGCCAGCAGTCTGATTATGAACACTGAAGCTTTCTTT. Translation gives CASSLIMNTEAFF.

The chain combines TRBV6-2 or TRBV6-3 with TRBJ1-2; 10 bases are shared with TRBD1. The J segment lost 6 bases and the V segment lost 2 bases, leaving 9 bases of the junction unmatched. Germline lookup yields CDR1 MNHEY and CDR2 SVGEGT. This CDR3 region has 16 residues. The CDR3 bases are TGTGCCAGCAGTTACGAGACAGGGGGCGAATGGGATGGCTACACCTTC. Translating it yields CASSYETGGEWDGYTF.

The rearrangement uses TRBV5-6 and TRBJ2-5, with a tentative D call TRBD2 (5 bases). Trimming shortened V by 3 bases and J by 2 bases, and 11 bases separated the two germline ends. Germline CDR1 and CDR2: SGHDT and YYEEEE. This CDR3 comprises 14 residues. The CDR3 region is CASSYTGRQETQYF. The CDR3 DNA follows: TGTGCCAGCAGCTACACGGGAAGGCAAGAGACCCAGTACTTC.

This rearrangement joins TRBV2 to TRBJ1-5; D remains ambiguous. The germline gives CDR1 SNHLY, CDR2 FYNNEI. The V end was cut by 10 bases, the J end by 11 bases, with 24 bases between. The CDR3 is 14 residues long. CDR3: CATSDGGPPSAQHF. The CDR3 DNA reads as TGTGCCACCTCGGACGGCGGTCCACCCTCGGCCCAGCATTTT.

The chain has TRBV3-1 and TRBJ1-4; 9 nucleotides agree with TRBD1. Trimming cost V 1 base and J 4 bases; bases outside gene matches: 4. The length of the CDR3 is 16 residues. Germline-derived CDR1 and CDR2 are LGHDT and YNNKEL (reference sequence). CDR3 sequence: CASSQVGQGNNEKLFF. CDR3 DNA sequence: TGTGCCAGCAGCCAAGTTGGACAGGGGAATAATGAAAAACTGTTTTTT.

This clonotype was picked up a small number of times. The chain is built from TRBV10-3 and TRBJ2-1; the D gene is possibly TRBD1 (6 bases). Germline V lookup: CDR1 ENHRY, CDR2 SYGVKD. CDR3 size: 13 residues. With 7 bases removed from V and 10 bases from J, the gap between germline ends came to 17 bases. The CDR3: CAITTGERGEQFF. In DNA form, the CDR3 reads TGTGCCATCACGACAGGCGAGAGAGGGGAGCAGTTCTTC.

A word on this clonotype: It may be a read error: a sequence one base away is much more abundant. CDR3 loop: CASSQLSETQYF. The CDR3 DNA reads as TGTGCCAGCAGCCAACTATCAGAGACCCAGTACTTC. The J gene is TRBJ2-7, the V gene TRBV2, with D hard to call. With the DNA end fitting TRBJ2-5 better, the J assignment may be wrong. The length of the CDR3 is 12 residues. Germline assignment: CDR1 SNHLY and CDR2 FYNNEI.

The chain employs TRBV20-1 and TRBJ2-3, with 10 bases matching TRBD2. This CDR3 is built from 15 residues. J was trimmed by 1 base and V by 3 bases; bases with no gene match: 4. The germline gives CDR1 DFQATT, CDR2 SNEGSKA (reference sequence). CDR3 sequence: CSASTGTSGTDTQYF. The CDR3 DNA is TGCAGTGCTAGCACCGGGACTAGCGGCACAGATACGCAGTATTTT.

Comments on this clonotype: A read error may account for a junction end that differs from germline. V is TRBV28 and J is TRBJ2-4, with D tentatively TRBD1 (5 bases). Germline assignment: CDR1 MDHEN and CDR2 SYDVKM. The CDR3 has 11 amino acids. For the CDR3, the DNA is TGTACCAGCAGTTTCATGACAGCCCAGTACTTC. Residues: CTSSFMTAQYF.

This clonotype was seen a handful of times. This rearrangement joins TRBV7-9 to TRBJ2-7; 8 bases match TRBD1. Trimming removed 5 bases from V and 1 base from J; junction bases left unmatched: 13. CDR1 and CDR2 from the germline V gene are SEHNR and FQNEAQ (reference sequence). The length of the CDR3 is 17 residues. CDR3 protein: CASSPQVGRGLSYEQYF. The CDR3 nucleotides read TGTGCCAGCAGCCCCCAGGTGGGCAGGGGGCTTTCCTACGAGCAGTACTTC. Complete variable domain (other parts from reference TRBV7-9 and TRBJ2-7): DTGVSQNPRHKITKRGQNVTFRCDPISEHNRLYWYRQTLGQGPEFLTYFQNEAQLEKSRLLSDRFSAERPKGSFSTLEIQRTEQGDSAMYLCASSPQVGRGLSYEQYFGPGTRLTVT.

This chain joins TRBV6-1 and TRBJ1-2; the D gene is possibly TRBD1 (6 bases). The CDR3 has 14 amino acids. The V gene lost 4 bases and the J gene lost 7 bases, with 16 bases spanning the gap. Germline lookup yields CDR1 MNHNS and CDR2 SASEGT. CDR3 loop: CASSGQVAATGYTF. The CDR3 bases are TGTGCCAGCAGTGGACAGGTTGCGGCGACTGGCTACACCTTC.

This clonotype has just a few counts. The chain uses TRBV5-1 and TRBJ2-3; D not resolved. Deletions cut 2 bases from V and 2 bases from J, with 12 bases between. The CDR3 contains 15 residues. The germline V gene has CDR1 SGHRS and CDR2 YFSETQ. The CDR3 nucleotides are TGCGCCAGCAGCTTCGGTGGACCGAACACAGATACGCAGTATTTT. Translated, it gives CASSFGGPNTDTQYF.

The CDR3 reads CASRSGTGSGNEQFF. Written as DNA, the CDR3 is TGTGCCAGCAGATCCGGGACAGGGTCGGGTAATGAGCAGTTCTTC. The chain employs TRBV6-5 and TRBJ2-1; 9 nucleotides agree with TRBD1. With 6 bases clipped from V and 7 bases from J, the junction kept 10 bases outside the gene matches. Germline lookup yields CDR1 MNHEY and CDR2 SVGAGI. The CDR3 is 15 residues long.

Regarding this clonotype: The junction departs from germline at one end; a sequencing error may be responsible. The chain couples TRBV6-2 or TRBV6-3 to TRBJ2-1, with 7 nucleotides matching TRBD1. The CDR3 runs 16 residues. The V gene's germline CDR1 is MNHEY and CDR2 SVGEGT. CDR3 in amino acids: CASSYSSGRGSNGQFF. DNA of the CDR3: TGTGCCAGCAGTTACTCATCCGGCAGGGGGTCGAATGGGCAGTTCTTC.

The rearrangement uses TRBV20-1 and TRBJ2-1; 8 bases are a match to TRBD2. Germline-derived CDR1 and CDR2 are DFQATT and SNEGSKA (reference sequence). The ends lost 0 bases at V and 7 bases at J; junction bases unmatched: 11. The CDR3 runs 16 residues. This CDR3 is CSARDPTGTSRNEQFF. The DNA of the CDR3 is TGCAGTGCTAGAGACCCTACTGGGACTAGTAGGAATGAGCAGTTCTTC.

This clonotype has a handful of counts. V gene TRBV29-1 combines with J gene TRBJ2-7; 8 bases align to TRBD2. The V and J ends lost 2 bases and 3 bases, in that order; junction bases with no gene match: 6. Germline CDR1 is SQVTM and CDR2 is ANQGSEA. CDR3 length: 14 amino acids. The CDR3 DNA reads TGCAGCGTTGAAAGCGGGGGTCCGGACTACGAGCAGTACTTC. Translation: CSVESGGPDYEQYF.

The J gene is TRBJ1-1, the V gene TRBV6-5, with D perhaps matching TRBD1 (6 bases). Trimming pared 6 bases from V and 3 bases from J, leaving 20 bases between. CDR3 length: 16 residues. Germline CDR1 reads MNHEY; CDR2 reads SVGAGI. The CDR3 DNA is TGTGCCAGCAGACACCGGACAGTAACTGGGGACACTGAAGCTTTCTTT. Amino acids: CASRHRTVTGDTEAFF.

The chain carries TRBV29-1 and TRBJ2-4; no reliable D call. This CDR3 is 12 amino acids long. Deletions cut 6 bases from V and 8 bases from J, with 14 bases between. Germline-derived CDR1 and CDR2 are SQVTM and ANQGSEA. The CDR3 protein is CSVRFGPDIQYF. The DNA for the CDR3 is TGCAGCGTGCGTTTCGGCCCGGACATTCAGTACTTC.